Following are 10 T cell receptor beta chains from one sample sequenced in a study of blood T cell repertoires in COVID-19. This table comes from immunoSEQ multiplex PCR, and its TCRdb copy is limited to in-frame clones, with some not included. The sample holds around 250,000 clones, roughly 88% seen once. Input material: peripheral blood. The receptors stem from a man aged 80 or over with acute or convalescent COVID-19.

The chain employs TRBV10-3 and TRBJ2-4; 9 nucleotides align to TRBD1. Germline V gene data show CDR1 as ENHRY and CDR2 as SYGVKD. With 10 bases clipped from V and 5 bases from J, the junction kept 3 bases outside the gene matches. This CDR3 is 12 amino acids long. CDR3 residues: CATRQGENIQYF. CDR3 DNA: TGTGCCACCCGACAGGGGGAAAACATTCAGTACTTC.

This clone was picked up one time. This chain joins TRBV5-5 and TRBJ1-5; 9 bases fit TRBD1. Germline values: CDR1 SGHKS, CDR2 YYEKEE (reference sequence). J lost 3 bases, V lost 3 bases, and 4 bases had no gene match. The CDR3 extends over 15 amino acids. DNA for the CDR3: TGTGCCAGCAGCTGGACAGGGGTTAACAATCAGCCCCAGCATTTT. It translates to CASSWTGVNNQPQHF.

V gene TRBV28 combines with J gene TRBJ2-7; TRBD1 aligns across 11 bases. This CDR3 has 13 residues. Looked up from germline, CDR1 is MDHEN and CDR2 is SYDVKM. The J segment lost 4 bases and the V segment lost 6 bases, leaving 2 bases of the junction unmatched. CDR3: CASRDRGPYEQYF. DNA of the CDR3: TGTGCCAGCAGGGACAGGGGGCCGTACGAGCAGTACTTC.

The J gene is TRBJ2-2, the V gene TRBV19; D possibly corresponds to TRBD1 (5 bases). CDR1 LNHDA and CDR2 SQIVND come from the germline V gene (reference sequence). This CDR3 region has 16 residues. Deletions cut 5 bases from V and 5 bases from J, with 18 bases between. CDR3 DNA: TGTGCCAGTAGTTCCCCATTAGCAGGGCATACCGGGGAGCTGTTTTTT. It codes for CASSSPLAGHTGELFF.

The V and J genes are TRBV6-6 and TRBJ2-3; TRBD1 matches 7 bases. Trimming removed 5 bases from V and 4 bases from J; junction bases left unmatched: 6. This CDR3 comprises 14 residues. CDR1 and CDR2 from the germline V gene are MNHNY and SVGAGI (reference sequence). The CDR3 here is CASSPRQGADTQYF. DNA for the CDR3: TGTGCCAGCAGTCCCCGACAGGGTGCAGATACGCAGTATTTT.

The chain has TRBV27 and TRBJ1-2; D remains unclear. The CDR3 has 13 residues. The germline CDR1 and CDR2 sequences are MNHEY and SMNVEV (reference sequence). Trimming took 0 bases from V and 6 from J, leaving 8 bases between them. In nucleotides, the CDR3 is TGTGCCAGCAGTTTATCGGCCGGGAATGGCTACACCTTC. It codes for CASSLSAGNGYTF.

This clone was recorded once. The genes are TRBV27 and TRBJ2-3; 8 nucleotides align to TRBD2. The CDR3 has 15 residues. CDR1 is MNHEY and CDR2 is SMNVEV in the germline V gene (reference sequence). V was pared by 3 bases and J by 6 bases, with 8 bases of the junction left unmatched. The CDR3 reads CASSFRAPSGDTQYF. The CDR3 DNA reads TGTGCCAGCAGTTTCCGCGCGCCTAGCGGGGATACGCAGTATTTT.

The chain combines TRBV7-2 with TRBJ1-2, with a weak D call TRBD1 (6 bases). CDR1 is SGHTA, CDR2 FQGNSA, per germline. Trimming removed 1 base at V and 5 bases at J, with 11 bases between. The CDR3 sequence is 14 residues long. CDR3 nucleotides: TGTGCCAGCAGCTTAGTGTCAGGGGAGTATGGCTACACCTTC. It is translated as CASSLVSGEYGYTF.

V usage is TRBV6-5 and J usage is TRBJ2-3; 13 nucleotides agree with TRBD2. CDR3 length: 15 residues. Per the germline V gene, CDR1 is MNHEY and CDR2 is SVGAGI. The V and J ends lost 4 bases and 7 bases, in that order; junction bases with no gene match: 5. The CDR3, as DNA: TGTGCCAGCAGTTGGGGACTAGCGGGGACTAATACGCAGTATTTT. It translates to CASSWGLAGTNTQYF.

The rearrangement links TRBV4-2 to TRBJ2-7, with 12 bases matching TRBD2. V shed 4 bases, J shed 3 bases, and the junction held 4 bases outside the gene matches. Germline CDR1 LGHNA, CDR2 YNFKEQ. The CDR3 sequence is 15 residues long. CDR3 sequence reads: CASSLRTSGDYEQYF. The CDR3 region has the DNA TGTGCCAGCAGCCTCCGGACTAGCGGGGACTACGAGCAGTACTTC.